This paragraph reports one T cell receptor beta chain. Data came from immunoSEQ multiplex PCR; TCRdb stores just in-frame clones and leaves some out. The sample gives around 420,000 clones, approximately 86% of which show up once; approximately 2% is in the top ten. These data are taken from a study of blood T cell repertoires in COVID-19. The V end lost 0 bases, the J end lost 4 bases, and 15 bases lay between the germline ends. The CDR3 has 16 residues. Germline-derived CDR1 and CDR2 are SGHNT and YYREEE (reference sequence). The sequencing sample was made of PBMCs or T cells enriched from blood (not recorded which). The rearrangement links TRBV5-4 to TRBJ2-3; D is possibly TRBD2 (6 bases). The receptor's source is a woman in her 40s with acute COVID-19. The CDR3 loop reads CASSLELGGTPDTQYF. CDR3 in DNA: TGTGCCAGCAGCTTGGAACTCGGAGGGACCCCAGATACGCAGTATTTT.